The 12 T cell receptor beta chains presented below share a single source sample, sequenced in a study of blood T cell repertoires in COVID-19. The data were produced by immunoSEQ multiplex PCR, yet TCRdb's version contains in-frame clones alone and is incomplete. The sample lists roughly 250,000 clones, roughly nine tenths occurring once. What was sequenced was peripheral blood. These receptors came from a man aged 55 to 70 who had recovered from COVID-19.

V usage is TRBV6-5 and J usage is TRBJ2-7; weak D call: TRBD2 (6 bases). Trimming shortened V by 4 bases and J by 4 bases, and 17 bases separated the two germline ends. This CDR3 region has 15 residues. Germline assignment: CDR1 MNHEY and CDR2 SVGAGI. CDR3 region: CASSFSWGVGYEQYF. The CDR3, as DNA: TGTGCCAGCAGTTTTTCTTGGGGGGTTGGGTACGAGCAGTACTTC.

The chain combines TRBV19 with TRBJ1-2, with no clear D. Germline V gene lookup returns CDR1 LNHDA and CDR2 SQIVND (reference sequence). This CDR3 contains 14 residues. The V gene lost 6 bases and the J gene lost 2 bases, with 13 bases spanning the gap. CDR3 sequence: CASRPRLENYGYTF. In nucleotides, the CDR3 is TGTGCCAGTAGGCCGAGACTAGAAAACTATGGCTACACCTTC.

This rearrangement joins TRBV6-6 to TRBJ1-2, with 9 bases lining up with TRBD1. The germline CDR1 and CDR2 sequences are MNHNY and SVGAGI (reference sequence). After removal of 6 bases from V and 6 bases from J, the junction contained 11 bases not matched to a gene. The CDR3 contains 15 residues. CDR3 DNA sequence: TGTGCCAGCAGAGACCGGACAGGGGTTTCTGATGGCTACACCTTC. Its translation: CASRDRTGVSDGYTF.

The gene calls are TRBV3-1 (or the pseudogene TRBV3-2) and TRBJ2-5; 8 positions match TRBD2. Germline V lookup: CDR1 LGHDT, CDR2 YNNKEL (reference sequence). There are 14 residues in the CDR3. V was clipped by 2 bases and J by 4 bases; unmatched bases: 3. CDR3 coding DNA: TGTGCCAGCAGCCAACGAGCGGGGGTAGAGACCCAGTACTTC. Its translation: CASSQRAGVETQYF.

The chain has TRBV5-8 and TRBJ2-1; D perhaps matches TRBD2 (6 bases). From germline, CDR1 is SGHTS and CDR2 YDEGEE. The CDR3 runs 18 residues. Trimming removed 1 base at V and 2 bases at J, with 19 bases between. CDR3 amino acids: CASSLLRLRGTPYNEQFF. CDR3 DNA sequence: TGTGCCAGCAGCTTGCTGCGTTTGCGGGGTACACCCTACAATGAGCAGTTCTTC.

The V call is TRBV10-3, the J call TRBJ1-3, with TRBD1 as a possible D gene (6 bases). This CDR3 has 17 residues. Germline assignment: CDR1 ENHRY and CDR2 SYGVKD. Trimming removed 3 bases at V and 3 bases at J, with 18 bases between. Written as DNA, the CDR3 is TGTGCCATCAGTGATCCCGGGGGGCGCTTTAGTGGAAACACCATATATTTT. Its protein product is CAISDPGGRFSGNTIYF.

The J gene is TRBJ2-7, the V gene TRBV28; 11 nucleotides match TRBD1. The CDR3 totals 15 residues. Germline loops: CDR1 MDHEN, CDR2 SYDVKM. The trim removed 2 bases at V and 4 bases at J, leaving 4 bases unmatched. In nucleotides, the CDR3 is TGTGCCAGCAGTTTAGGGGGGACAGGGGGATACGAGCAGTACTTC. Encoded protein: CASSLGGTGGYEQYF.

The chain couples TRBV28 to TRBJ2-3; 9 bases fit TRBD2. V lost 5 bases to trimming and J lost 2 bases; unmatched junction nucleotides: 11. This CDR3 region has 17 residues. Germline V gene lookup returns CDR1 MDHEN and CDR2 SYDVKM. The CDR3 region has the DNA TGTGCCAGCAGTGATAAGCGGGGGGACCCTAACACAGATACGCAGTATTTT. Encoded protein: CASSDKRGDPNTDTQYF.

V usage is TRBV28 and J usage is TRBJ1-5; TRBD1 might be the D (6 bases). Germline V gene sequence: CDR1 MDHEN, CDR2 SYDVKM. The CDR3 totals 16 residues. The V gene lost 4 bases and the J gene lost 9 bases, with 22 bases spanning the gap. Here the CDR3 DNA reads TGTGCCAGCAGTTCCTCGGGGGGGCCAGCCAAGAGGCCCCAGCATTTT. Translation: CASSSSGGPAKRPQHF. The variable domain in full, with the rest retrieved from reference TRBV28 and TRBJ1-5, is DVKVTQSSRYLVKRTGEKVFLECVQDMDHENMFWYRQDPGLGLRLIYFSYDVKMKEKGDIPEGYSVSREKKERFSLILESASTNQTSMYLCASSSSGGPAKRPQHFGDGTRLSIL.

The rearrangement uses TRBV3-1 (or the pseudogene TRBV3-2) and TRBJ1-3; D perhaps matches TRBD1 (5 bases). The V end lost 5 bases, the J end lost 0 bases, and 17 bases lay between the germline ends. Per the germline V gene, CDR1 is LGHDT and CDR2 is YNNKEL (reference sequence). The CDR3 spans 17 residues. CDR3 nucleotide sequence: TGTGCCAGCAGCACCTCAGAGACAGCCCTCTCTGGAAACACCATATATTTT. Translating gives CASSTSETALSGNTIYF.

CDR3 sequence reads: CASSPRTSGGETQYF. As DNA, the CDR3 is TGTGCCAGCAGCCCCCGGACTAGCGGGGGAGAGACCCAGTACTTC. V gene TRBV4-2 combines with J gene TRBJ2-5, with TRBD2 identical over 13 bases. CDR1 is LGHNA and CDR2 is YNFKEQ in the germline V gene. This CDR3 is 15 amino acids long. J was trimmed by 4 bases and V by 4 bases; bases with no gene match: 3.

The chain employs TRBV6-5 and TRBJ1-1, with 9 bases lining up with TRBD1. The CDR3 covers 14 residues. With V trimmed by 7 bases and J by 1 base, 4 bases remained unmatched. Germline V CDR1 and CDR2: MNHEY, SVGAGI. DNA of the CDR3: TGTGCCAGCACCAAGACAGGGGGGAACACTGAAGCTTTCTTT. It encodes CASTKTGGNTEAFF.